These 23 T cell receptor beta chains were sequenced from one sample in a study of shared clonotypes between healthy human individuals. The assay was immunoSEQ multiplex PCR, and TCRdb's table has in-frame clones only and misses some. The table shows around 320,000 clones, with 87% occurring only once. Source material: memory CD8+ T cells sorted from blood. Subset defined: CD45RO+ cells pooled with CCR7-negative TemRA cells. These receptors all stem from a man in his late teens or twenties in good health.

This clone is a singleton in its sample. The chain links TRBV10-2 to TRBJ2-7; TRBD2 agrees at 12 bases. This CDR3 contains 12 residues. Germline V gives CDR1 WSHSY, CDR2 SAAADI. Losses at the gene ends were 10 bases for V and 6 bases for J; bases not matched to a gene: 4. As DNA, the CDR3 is TGCGCCACACTAGCGGGAGGAGGCGAGCAGTACTTC. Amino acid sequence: CATLAGGGEQYF.

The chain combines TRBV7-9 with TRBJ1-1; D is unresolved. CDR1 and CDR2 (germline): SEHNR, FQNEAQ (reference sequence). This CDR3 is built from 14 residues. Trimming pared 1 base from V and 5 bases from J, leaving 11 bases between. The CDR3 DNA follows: TGTGCCAGCAGCTTAGGGGGTCTGGAAACTGAAGCTTTCTTT. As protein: CASSLGGLETEAFF.

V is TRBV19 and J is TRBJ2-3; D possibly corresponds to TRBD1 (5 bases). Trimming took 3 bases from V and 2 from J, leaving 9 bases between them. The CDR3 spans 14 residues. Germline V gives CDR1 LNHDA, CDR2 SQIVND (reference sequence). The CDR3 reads CASSIQGLTDTQYF. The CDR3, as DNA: TGTGCCAGTAGTATCCAGGGCCTCACAGATACGCAGTATTTT. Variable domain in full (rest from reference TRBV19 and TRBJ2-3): DGGITQSPKYLFRKEGQNVTLSCEQNLNHDAMYWYRQDPGQGLRLIYYSQIVNDFQKGDIAEGYSVSREKKESFPLTVTSAQKNPTAFYLCASSIQGLTDTQYFGPGTRLTVL.

CDR3 region: CASSPGLAGGSEQFF. The CDR3 DNA sequence: TGTGCCAGCAGCCCGGGACTAGCGGGAGGAAGTGAGCAGTTCTTC. The V call is TRBV5-6, the J call TRBJ2-1; 15 bases fit TRBD2. The J segment lost 9 bases and the V segment lost 4 bases, leaving 5 bases of the junction unmatched. The CDR3 spans 15 residues. Germline V lookup: CDR1 SGHDT, CDR2 YYEEEE.

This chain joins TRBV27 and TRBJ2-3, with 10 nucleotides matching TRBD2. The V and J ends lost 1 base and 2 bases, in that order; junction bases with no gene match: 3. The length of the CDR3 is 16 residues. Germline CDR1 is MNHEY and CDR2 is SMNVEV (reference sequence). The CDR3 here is CASSLYLAGDTDTQYF. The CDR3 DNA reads TGTGCCAGCAGTTTATACCTAGCGGGGGACACAGATACGCAGTATTTT.

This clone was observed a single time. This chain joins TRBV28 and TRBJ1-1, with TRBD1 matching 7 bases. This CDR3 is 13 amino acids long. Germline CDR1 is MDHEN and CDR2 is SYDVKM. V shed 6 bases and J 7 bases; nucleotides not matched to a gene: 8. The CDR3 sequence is CASRGTGANEAFF. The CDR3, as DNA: TGTGCCAGCAGGGGAACAGGGGCAAATGAAGCTTTCTTT.

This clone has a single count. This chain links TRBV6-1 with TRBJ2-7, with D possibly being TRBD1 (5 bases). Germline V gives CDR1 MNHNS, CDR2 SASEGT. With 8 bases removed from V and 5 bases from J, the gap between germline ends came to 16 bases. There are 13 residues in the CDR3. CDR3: CASLQNRFHEQYF. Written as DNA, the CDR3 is TGTGCCAGCCTCCAAAACAGGTTCCACGAGCAGTACTTC.

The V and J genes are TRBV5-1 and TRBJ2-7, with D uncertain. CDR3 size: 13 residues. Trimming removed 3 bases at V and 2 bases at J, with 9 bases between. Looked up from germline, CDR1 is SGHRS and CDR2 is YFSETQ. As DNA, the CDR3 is TGCGCCAGCAGCTGGTCCCTTGCCTACGAGCAGTACTTC. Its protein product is CASSWSLAYEQYF.

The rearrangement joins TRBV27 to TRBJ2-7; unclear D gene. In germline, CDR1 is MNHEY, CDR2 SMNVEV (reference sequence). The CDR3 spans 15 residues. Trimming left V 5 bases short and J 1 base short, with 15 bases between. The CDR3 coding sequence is TGTGCCAGCAGTCTAGGCGCTCTCGATTCCTACGAGCAGTACTTC. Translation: CASSLGALDSYEQYF.

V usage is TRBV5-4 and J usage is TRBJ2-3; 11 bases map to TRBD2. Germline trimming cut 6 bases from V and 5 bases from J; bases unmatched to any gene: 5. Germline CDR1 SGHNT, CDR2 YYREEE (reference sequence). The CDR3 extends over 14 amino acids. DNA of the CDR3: TGTGCCAGCACCCCGGGACTAGCGGTAGATACGCAGTATTTT. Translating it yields CASTPGLAVDTQYF.

As DNA, the CDR3 is TGTGCCAGCAGTCCCCTGGCGGGGGGGCGGTACAATGAGCAGTTCTTC. It codes for CASSPLAGGRYNEQFF. The chain combines TRBV28 with TRBJ2-1; 9 positions match TRBD2. The CDR3 is 16 amino acids. The V gene's germline CDR1 is MDHEN and CDR2 SYDVKM. V dropped 5 bases and J dropped 4; count of bases not matched to a gene: 9. The full variable domain, rest sourced from reference TRBV28 and TRBJ2-1, is DVKVTQSSRYLVKRTGEKVFLECVQDMDHENMFWYRQDPGLGLRLIYFSYDVKMKEKGDIPEGYSVSREKKERFSLILESASTNQTSMYLCASSPLAGGRYNEQFFGPGTRLTVL.

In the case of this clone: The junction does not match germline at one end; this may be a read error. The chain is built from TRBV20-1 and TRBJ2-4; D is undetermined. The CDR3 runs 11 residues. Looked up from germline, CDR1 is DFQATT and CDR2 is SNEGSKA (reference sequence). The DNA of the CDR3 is TGCAGTGCTAGGAGACGAGCCTTCCAGAACTTC. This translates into CSARRRAFQNF.

The CDR3 bases are TGTGCCAGCAGTGAATTAGACCAGAGGGATGAAGCTTTCTTT. Residues: CASSELDQRDEAFF. The V and J genes are TRBV6-1 and TRBJ1-1; D is unclear. From germline, CDR1 is MNHNS and CDR2 SASEGT. This CDR3 spans 14 amino acids. V was trimmed by 2 bases and J by 7 bases, leaving 14 bases between them.

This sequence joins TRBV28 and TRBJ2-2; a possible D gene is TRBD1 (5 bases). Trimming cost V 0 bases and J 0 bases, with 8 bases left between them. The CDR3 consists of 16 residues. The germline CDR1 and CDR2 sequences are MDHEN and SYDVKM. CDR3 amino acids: CASSLWQGSNTGELFF. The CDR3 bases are TGTGCCAGCAGTTTATGGCAGGGATCGAACACCGGGGAGCTGTTTTTT.

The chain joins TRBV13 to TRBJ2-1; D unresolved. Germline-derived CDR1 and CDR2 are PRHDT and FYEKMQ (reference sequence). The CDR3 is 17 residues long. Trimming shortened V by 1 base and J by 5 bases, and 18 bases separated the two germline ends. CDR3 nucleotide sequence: TGTGCCAGCAGCTTAGCACTCGCGACACAACCCGACAATGAGCAGTTCTTC. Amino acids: CASSLALATQPDNEQFF.

CDR3 protein: CASRSSYNEQFF. In DNA form, the CDR3 reads TGTGCCAGCAGGAGCTCCTACAATGAGCAGTTCTTC. The chain combines TRBV27 with TRBJ2-1; no firm D call. From germline, CDR1 is MNHEY and CDR2 SMNVEV (reference sequence). The CDR3 spans 12 residues. V dropped 6 bases and J dropped 0 bases, with 3 bases sitting between them.

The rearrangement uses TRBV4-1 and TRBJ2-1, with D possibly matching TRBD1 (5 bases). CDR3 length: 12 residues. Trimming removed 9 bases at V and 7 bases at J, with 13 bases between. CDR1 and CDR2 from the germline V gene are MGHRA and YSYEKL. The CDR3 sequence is CASSRAGNEQFF. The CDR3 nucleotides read TGCGCCAGTAGCAGGGCTGGAAATGAGCAGTTCTTC.

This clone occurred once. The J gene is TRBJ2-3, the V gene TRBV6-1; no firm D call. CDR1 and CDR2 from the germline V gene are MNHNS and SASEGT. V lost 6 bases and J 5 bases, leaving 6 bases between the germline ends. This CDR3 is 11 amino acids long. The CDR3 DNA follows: TGTGCCAGCAGGAGAGGAGATACGCAGTATTTT. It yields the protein CASRRGDTQYF.

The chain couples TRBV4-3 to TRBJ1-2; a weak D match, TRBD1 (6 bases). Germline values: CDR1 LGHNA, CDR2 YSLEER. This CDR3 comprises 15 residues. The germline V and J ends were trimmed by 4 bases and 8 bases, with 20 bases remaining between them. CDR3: CASSPVGGGGSGYTF. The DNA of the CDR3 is TGCGCCAGCAGCCCAGTCGGGGGGGGCGGCAGCGGCTACACCTTC.

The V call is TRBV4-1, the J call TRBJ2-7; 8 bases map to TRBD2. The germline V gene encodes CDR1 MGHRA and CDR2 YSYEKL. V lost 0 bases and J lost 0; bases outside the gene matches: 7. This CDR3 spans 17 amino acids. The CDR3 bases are TGCGCCAGCAGCCAAGAAGGAGCGGGGGTTCTCTCCTACGAGCAGTACTTC. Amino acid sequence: CASSQEGAGVLSYEQYF.

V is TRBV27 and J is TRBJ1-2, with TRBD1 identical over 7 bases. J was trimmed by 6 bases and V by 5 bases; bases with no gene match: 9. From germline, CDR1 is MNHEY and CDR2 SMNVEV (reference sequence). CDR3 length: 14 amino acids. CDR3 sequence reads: CASSLDRTGDGYTF. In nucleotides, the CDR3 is TGTGCCAGCAGTCTCGACCGAACAGGGGATGGCTACACCTTC.

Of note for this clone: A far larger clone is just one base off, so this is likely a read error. As DNA, the CDR3 is TGTGCCAGCAGTGTTGGGGGACTAGCGGGAGGGGTGCAGTACTTC. The encoded protein is CASSVGGLAGGVQYF. This chain joins TRBV27 and TRBJ2-7; TRBD2 matches at 16 bases. The CDR3 extends over 15 amino acids. Germline V gene data show CDR1 as MNHEY and CDR2 as SMNVEV (reference sequence). Trimming cost V 5 bases and J 9 bases; bases outside gene matches: 7.

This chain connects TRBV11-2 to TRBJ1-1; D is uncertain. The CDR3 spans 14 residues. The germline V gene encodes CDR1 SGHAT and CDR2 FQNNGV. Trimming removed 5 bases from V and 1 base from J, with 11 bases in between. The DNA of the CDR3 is TGTGCCAGCAGCAACTTACGGGAGAACACTGAAGCTTTCTTT. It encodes CASSNLRENTEAFF.